This T cell receptor (beta chain) was retrieved from a study of molecular identifiers for immune sequencing clone quantification (dated by TCRdb to between 2018 and 2020). In the study overall: For a replicate experiment, RNA from around 20,000 or 99,000 naive CD8 T cells was divided into five aliquots, of which four were sequenced. This methods study used CD8 T cells to benchmark TCR RNA copy counting and molecular-identifier clustering-based TCR repertoire sequencing (MIDCIRS). Study-wide findings and limitations: Highly expanded clone sizes could be underestimated because identical TCR molecules may share a barcode. Naive libraries contained spiked-in Jurkat TCR RNA (approximately 10 copies' worth), which is not part of the donor repertoire. About 3 recovered TCR RNA copies per cell were obtained by modeling, versus 9 to 10 by digital PCR, implying a capture efficiency of roughly 32%. When barcode sub-clustering was omitted, TCR diversity was inflated by chimeric consensus sequences, with chimeras reaching as high as 47%. Clones above 20 RNA copies held over 99% of molecules in CMV-specific effector cells but under 1% in naive cells. Even against a background of one million naive CD8 T cells, spiked-in Jurkat TCR RNA amounting to a single cell's worth was reported to be detectable.

With respect to this clonotype: Its antigen remains undetermined. It has no much larger one-base neighbor in the sample; base qualities were not kept.

Libraries of naive CD8 T cells were built from about 20,000 to 1,000,000 sorted cells, with 10%, 30% or 50% of the purified RNA used. Naive CD8 T cells were FACS-sorted as CD8+CD4-CCR7+CD45RA+ on a BD FACSAria II into RLT Plus buffer. To test detection sensitivity, Jurkat RNA equivalent to about ten TCR copies was spiked into samples of roughly 20,000-1,000,000 naive CD8 T cells. CD8 T cells were enriched with RosetteSep CD8+ T Cell Enrichment Cocktail and Ficoll-Paque, followed by ACK red cell lysis. Library preparation was by PCR. TCRdb lists the instrument as NextSeq 500. Bulk TCR libraries were prepared as previously described, using TCR primers listed in Table S5. The Qiagen AllPrep DNA/RNA kit was used to purify total RNA. Before analysis, reads from multiple sequencing runs of the same library were pooled. The study's own analysis went as follows. Reads were retained only if the reads had an exact TCR constant sequence, and the retained reads were trimmed to 150 nt and grouped according to their 12-nt molecular barcodes. Reads inside each barcode group were sub-clustered using a 15% Levenshtein threshold, and a quality-weighted consensus sequence was constructed for each RNA molecule. Non-functional sequences were discarded, and so were lower-count sequences lying one edit away from another sequence. Based on a fit of two negative binomial distributions, barcode sub-clusters having less than 20% of the maximum read count were discarded. TCRdb took the public reads, trimmed them with fastp at Q25, ran MiXCR for clone calling and kept in-frame beta chains. Entries are consolidated by CDR3 protein sequence, retaining the most common genes and DNA. The V and J calls come from TCRdb's annotation, not from the publication. The sample table shows under 600,000 distinct CDR3 sequences, and approximately 25% are seen once. The ten top clones hold around 0.79% of the sample.

The sequence was obtained from a human donor in good health. Some libraries in this study had Jurkat cell RNA spiked in. Material: naive CD8+ T cells from blood, with Jurkat cell RNA spiked in. The cell subset or site label corresponds to: FACS-sorted CD8+CD4-CCR7+CD45RA+ naive T cells.

This receptor carries the CDR3 CSGLQETQYF. The DNA sequence is as follows: TGCAGTGGACTACAAGAGACCCAGTACTTC. This receptor chain uses TRBV20-1 and TRBJ2-5; perhaps TRBD2 is the D gene, with 5 bases matching. From cysteine to phenylalanine, the CDR3 is 10 amino acids long. Only CDR3 DNA is held: 30 bases, read in frame from base 1. Trimming removed 7 bases from V and 2 bases from J, leaving 5 bases between the germline ends. The germline V gene (reference sequence) gives CDR1 as DFQATT and CDR2 as SNEGSKA.